Sequencing of this T cell receptor beta chain was carried out in a study of T-cell reconstitution after alpha-beta-depleted transplantation in children. The sample holds a few counts of this clonotype. Germline values: CDR1 SGHVS, CDR2 FNYEAQ. This CDR3 has 13 amino acids. V lost 2 bases and J 7 bases, leaving 9 bases between the germline ends. Unique molecular identifiers were incorporated when the TCRbeta library was constructed. TCRdb reprocessed the PCR reads via MiXCR and lists one record per CDR3 protein. The sample records approximately 500,000 distinct CDR3 sequences, 27% being singletons. The sample here was PBMCs, taken before TCRalphabeta/CD19-depleted stem cell transplant. This receptor was identified in a boy in the first two years of life with Wiskott-Aldrich syndrome, due to receive a stem cell transplant. The chain employs TRBV7-6 and TRBJ1-5; TRBD1 is a possible D gene (6 bases). The CDR3 DNA follows: TGTGCCAGCAGCTTATTCAGGGGCCAGCCCCAGCATTTT. As protein: CASSLFRGQPQHF.